A selection of T cell receptor beta chains follows, all from one sample in a study of control samples from healthy donors and cancer patients. TCRdb keeps only in-frame clones here, not all; method: immunoSEQ multiplex PCR. The data hold about 45,000 clones, with 91% observed a single time. Sequenced sample: PBMCs. The receptors come from a woman in her thirties or forties with head and neck cancer. The CDR3 runs from the conserved cysteine through the conserved F or W. Fields, in order: CDR3 DNA, CDR3 protein, D gene, clone size, J gene, V gene. A D gene is named only where the DNA matches it firmly. Some rows have no size entry. The others give once, few or many, or a class for an expanded clone.

cdr3_nt: TGTGCCAGCACCCGAATCGACAGGCGCAATGAGCAGTTCTTC
cdr3_aa: CASTRIDRRNEQFF
d_call: -
clone_size: -
j_call: TRBJ2-1
v_call: TRBV6-5

cdr3_nt: TGTGCCAGCAGTACGCCTAGTCCTAACTATGGCTACACCTTC
cdr3_aa: CASSTPSPNYGYTF
d_call: -
clone_size: -
j_call: TRBJ1-2
v_call: TRBV28

cdr3_nt: TGTGCCAGCAGTCCAGAGGTCGGGTCCTATGGCTACACCTTC
cdr3_aa: CASSPEVGSYGYTF
d_call: -
clone_size: -
j_call: TRBJ1-2
v_call: TRBV7-2

cdr3_nt: TGTGCCAGCAGGCAATTCCGGGACAGGGGAAAAGGCGGGGAGCTGTTTTTT
cdr3_aa: CASRQFRDRGKGGELFF
d_call: TRBD1
clone_size: -
j_call: TRBJ2-2
v_call: TRBV11-2

cdr3_nt: TGTGCCTGGAGAAGGGGACAGGCTCCCACCATATATTTT
cdr3_aa: CAWRRGQAPTIYF
d_call: TRBD1
clone_size: -
j_call: TRBJ1-3
v_call: TRBV30

cdr3_nt: TGTGCCAGCAGCTTAGGACGAAACACCATATATTTT
cdr3_aa: CASSLGRNTIYF
d_call: -
clone_size: -
j_call: TRBJ1-3
v_call: TRBV11-2

cdr3_nt: TGTGCCAGCAGTCGGACTAGCGGGAGTCCCACGCGTCGGCAGTATTTT
cdr3_aa: CASSRTSGSPTRRQYF
d_call: TRBD2
clone_size: once
j_call: TRBJ2-3
v_call: TRBV28

cdr3_nt: TGTGCCAGCAGTGATCGGGACAGGGGGCGAGATGAGCAGTTCTTC
cdr3_aa: CASSDRDRGRDEQFF
d_call: TRBD1
clone_size: once
j_call: TRBJ2-1
v_call: TRBV6-4

cdr3_nt: TGTGCCAGCAGCTTGTGGGGTGGTCCCTATTCCTACAATGAGCAGTTCTTC
cdr3_aa: CASSLWGGPYSYNEQFF
d_call: -
clone_size: -
j_call: TRBJ2-1
v_call: TRBV5-4

cdr3_nt: TGTGCCAGCAGTGAAGGGGATAGTCAAGAGACCCAGTACTTC
cdr3_aa: CASSEGDSQETQYF
d_call: -
clone_size: -
j_call: TRBJ2-5
v_call: TRBV6-1

cdr3_nt: TGTGCCAGCAGCGTCGGACTAGCGGGGGGCTCATTTTACAATGAGCAGTTCTTC
cdr3_aa: CASSVGLAGGSFYNEQFF
d_call: TRBD2
clone_size: once
j_call: TRBJ2-1
v_call: TRBV9

cdr3_nt: TGTGCCAGCAGCCCGAGGGTGAACACTGAAGCTTTCTTT
cdr3_aa: CASSPRVNTEAFF
d_call: -
clone_size: once
j_call: TRBJ1-1
v_call: TRBV5-4

cdr3_nt: TGTGCCAGCAGTTGGAGGACAGGGGATGGCTACACCTTC
cdr3_aa: CASSWRTGDGYTF
d_call: TRBD1
clone_size: -
j_call: TRBJ1-2
v_call: TRBV6-5

cdr3_nt: TGCGCCAGCAGCTATTCCAGAGAGACCCAGTACTTC
cdr3_aa: CASSYSRETQYF
d_call: -
clone_size: once
j_call: TRBJ2-5
v_call: TRBV5-1

cdr3_nt: TGTGCCAGCAGTCGGGACAACTACGAGCAGTACTTC
cdr3_aa: CASSRDNYEQYF
d_call: -
clone_size: -
j_call: TRBJ2-7
v_call: TRBV6-5

cdr3_nt: TGCGCCAGCAGCCACCCAGCGACAGCCCGGACCCCTGAAGCTTTCTTT
cdr3_aa: CASSHPATARTPEAFF
d_call: -
clone_size: -
j_call: TRBJ1-1
v_call: TRBV4-1

cdr3_nt: TGTGCCAGCAGTCCCTTGGACAGGGATGGCGGCTACACCTTC
cdr3_aa: CASSPLDRDGGYTF
d_call: TRBD1
clone_size: -
j_call: TRBJ1-2
v_call: TRBV28

cdr3_nt: TGTGCCAGCAGCGGGAATCCGGTCGCCGGCTCTGGAAACACCATATATTTT
cdr3_aa: CASSGNPVAGSGNTIYF
d_call: -
clone_size: -
j_call: TRBJ1-3
v_call: TRBV9

cdr3_nt: TGTGCCAGCTCACCTCAGGGCCCCGACACTGAAGCTTTCTTT
cdr3_aa: CASSPQGPDTEAFF
d_call: -
clone_size: -
j_call: TRBJ1-1
v_call: TRBV18

cdr3_nt: TGCGCCAGCAGCCCGGACCCTATGAACACTGAAGCTTTCTTT
cdr3_aa: CASSPDPMNTEAFF
d_call: -
clone_size: -
j_call: TRBJ1-1
v_call: TRBV5-1

cdr3_nt: TGTGCCAGCAGCTTGGCTGGTGGAAACACCATATATTTT
cdr3_aa: CASSLAGGNTIYF
d_call: -
clone_size: -
j_call: TRBJ1-3
v_call: TRBV5-4

cdr3_nt: TGTGCCAGCGCCGGGACACGAGATCAGCCCCAGCATTTT
cdr3_aa: CASAGTRDQPQHF
d_call: -
clone_size: -
j_call: TRBJ1-5
v_call: TRBV19

cdr3_nt: TGTGCCAGCAGTTACCCGACTAGCGGGGGGGACAATGAGCAGTTCTTC
cdr3_aa: CASSYPTSGGDNEQFF
d_call: TRBD2
clone_size: -
j_call: TRBJ2-1
v_call: TRBV6-5

cdr3_nt: TGTGCCAGCAGCCTCAGGGGGGGGCGGGACTACGAGCAGTACTTC
cdr3_aa: CASSLRGGRDYEQYF
d_call: -
clone_size: -
j_call: TRBJ2-7
v_call: TRBV27

cdr3_nt: TGTGCCAGCAGTGAAGGGTGGGGGCAACAGCCCCAGCATTTT
cdr3_aa: CASSEGWGQQPQHF
d_call: -
clone_size: -
j_call: TRBJ1-5
v_call: TRBV6-1

cdr3_nt: TGTGCCAGCAGCTTGGGATGGGGTAGGGTGAACAATGAGCAGTTCTTC
cdr3_aa: CASSLGWGRVNNEQFF
d_call: -
clone_size: -
j_call: TRBJ2-1
v_call: TRBV5-6

cdr3_nt: TGTGCCAGCAGCCCCTCGACGGGGGAGACCCAGTACTTC
cdr3_aa: CASSPSTGETQYF
d_call: -
clone_size: -
j_call: TRBJ2-5
v_call: TRBV11-2

cdr3_nt: TGTGCCAGCAGCTACGGGACAGCGCACTACGAGCAGTACTTC
cdr3_aa: CASSYGTAHYEQYF
d_call: TRBD1
clone_size: -
j_call: TRBJ2-7
v_call: TRBV5-5